What follows are 9 T cell receptor beta chains derived from one specimen sequenced in a study of T-cell reconstitution after alpha-beta-depleted transplantation in children. Unique molecular identifiers tagged the TCRbeta library. A single record per CDR3 protein comes from TCRdb applying MiXCR to the PCR reads. Of about 610,000 distinct CDR3 sequences detected, 25% to 30% appear once; the ten largest clones hold approximately 39%. This specimen consisted of PBMCs, obtained before TCRalphabeta/CD19-depleted stem cell transplant. Source of these receptors: a boy in the first two years of life with Wiskott-Aldrich syndrome, due to receive a stem cell transplant.

The chain links TRBV28 to TRBJ2-5; 8 nucleotides align to TRBD2. CDR1 is MDHEN and CDR2 is SYDVKM in the germline V gene. The J segment lost 5 bases and the V segment lost 6 bases, leaving 8 bases of the junction unmatched. The CDR3 length is 14 residues. The CDR3 loop is CASRFSGEGETQYF. CDR3 DNA: TGTGCCAGCAGATTTAGCGGGGAAGGGGAGACCCAGTACTTC.

This chain connects TRBV5-1 to TRBJ2-2, with 7 nucleotides matching TRBD1. The J segment lost 5 bases and the V segment lost 5 bases, leaving 21 bases of the junction unmatched. CDR3 length equals 19 residues. The germline V gene has CDR1 SGHRS and CDR2 YFSETQ. The CDR3 DNA sequence: TGCGCCAGCAGTAGACAGGGCAATGCTCAACCCACACTTACCGGGGAGCTGTTTTTT. Translating it yields CASSRQGNAQPTLTGELFF.

V is TRBV27 and J is TRBJ1-4; possibly TRBD1 for D (6 bases). Germline loops: CDR1 MNHEY, CDR2 SMNVEV (reference sequence). The CDR3 is made up of 14 amino acids. V lost 6 bases to trimming and J lost 7 bases, with 15 bases between them. CDR3 loop: CASRLGAWGEKLFF. CDR3 DNA sequence: TGTGCCAGCAGACTGGGGGCGTGGGGTGAAAAACTGTTTTTT.

This clonotype was detected a few times. V usage is TRBV5-1 and J usage is TRBJ2-7, with a possible D match to TRBD2 (5 bases). The germline CDR1 and CDR2 sequences are SGHRS and YFSETQ. This CDR3 spans 14 amino acids. V lost 0 bases and J 3 bases, leaving 10 bases between the germline ends. The CDR3 loop is CASSLVEGGYEQYF. DNA of the CDR3: TGCGCCAGCAGCTTGGTAGAGGGCGGCTACGAGCAGTACTTC.

This chain connects TRBV12-3 or TRBV12-4 to TRBJ2-7; D is ambiguous. This CDR3 is 12 amino acids long. V lost 5 bases and J 3 bases, leaving 8 bases between the germline ends. CDR3 loop: CASSRHGYEQYF. CDR3 in DNA: TGTGCCAGCAGTCGACATGGCTACGAGCAGTACTTC.

In its sample, this clonotype was seen a few times. V and J are TRBV5-1 and TRBJ2-7; the D gene is possibly TRBD1 (5 bases). The V end was cut by 1 base, the J end by 7 bases, with 15 bases between. The CDR3 is made up of 14 amino acids. Germline V lookup: CDR1 SGHRS, CDR2 YFSETQ. This CDR3 reads CASSLLGRAEEQYF. DNA for the CDR3: TGCGCCAGCAGCTTGCTGGGCAGGGCGGAAGAGCAGTACTTC.

The chain has TRBV20-1 and TRBJ2-5, with 11 bases lining up with TRBD2. The CDR3 is 16 amino acids. Germline V gene sequence: CDR1 DFQATT, CDR2 SNEGSKA (reference sequence). The V segment lost 6 bases and the J segment 3 bases; nucleotides outside the gene matches: 12. CDR3 residues: CSAISGRAGMEETQYF. CDR3 bases: TGCAGTGCAATTAGCGGGAGGGCCGGGATGGAAGAGACCCAGTACTTC.

The table lists this clonotype with a few counts. Here the CDR3 DNA reads TGTGCCAGCAGGGGTACGGGGACCTACAATGAGCAGTTCTTC. Encoded protein: CASRGTGTYNEQFF. V usage is TRBV7-2 and J usage is TRBJ2-1, with D perhaps TRBD2 (5 bases). The V end was cut by 6 bases, the J end by 2 bases, with 11 bases between. Germline V gives CDR1 SGHTA, CDR2 FQGNSA. The CDR3 spans 14 residues. The variable domain in full, with the rest retrieved from reference TRBV7-2 and TRBJ2-1, is GAGVSQSPSNKVTEKGKDVELRCDPISGHTALYWYRQSLGQGLEFLIYFQGNSAPDKSGLPSDRFSAERTGGSVSTLTIQRTQQEDSAVYLCASRGTGTYNEQFFGPGTRLTVL.

This chain connects TRBV6-5 to TRBJ1-3; no definite D call. This CDR3 is built from 13 residues. V was clipped by 2 bases and J by 5 bases, with 7 bases between them. The V gene's germline CDR1 is MNHEY and CDR2 SVGAGI. CDR3 coding DNA: TGTGCCAGCAGTTACGGAGTGAGAAACACCATATATTTT. It translates to CASSYGVRNTIYF.